This note documents a single TCR beta chain sequence. TCRdb's table, derived via immunoSEQ multiplex PCR, lists solely in-frame clones and lacks some. This sample has 80,000 or so clones, with roughly 94% found just once. This record belongs to a study of technical replicates of blood from a few donors. The CDR3 covers 15 residues. CDR1 and CDR2 (germline): MNHNY, SVGAGI (reference sequence). Trimming stripped 6 bases from V and 6 bases from J, with 20 bases between. The source material was T cells isolated from PBMCs. The V gene is TRBV6-6, the J gene TRBJ1-2, with D perhaps matching TRBD1 (6 bases). This receptor was obtained from a human donor in good health. CDR3 sequence: CASSSRGRPVDGYTF. In DNA, the CDR3 is TGTGCCAGCAGCTCCAGGGGTAGGCCCGTTGATGGCTACACCTTC.